This T cell receptor (beta chain) stems from a study of blood T cell repertoires in COVID-19. The wider study: Acute-phase and convalescent COVID-19 samples originated in the United States, Italy and Spain. PBMCs, B-cell-depleted T cells, or T cells were the source of the cDNA or gDNA that made up the material.

TCRdb's copy holds only in-frame clones and misses some; the assay was immunoSEQ multiplex PCR. The sample carries approximately 300,000 clones, roughly 90% recorded once. The length of the CDR3 is 15 residues. V trimming: 10 bases; J trimming: 2 bases; junction bases outside the gene matches: 12. Germline CDR1 reads SNHLY; CDR2 reads FYNNEI. The V call is TRBV2, the J call TRBJ2-5; 8 nucleotides line up with TRBD2. This receptor was obtained from a woman in her 30s with COVID-19, enrolled during active disease. Sequences were obtained from peripheral blood. CDR3 sequence: CATASEAGGQETQYF. The CDR3 DNA reads TGTGCCACCGCGTCGGAGGCGGGGGGACAAGAGACCCAGTACTTC.